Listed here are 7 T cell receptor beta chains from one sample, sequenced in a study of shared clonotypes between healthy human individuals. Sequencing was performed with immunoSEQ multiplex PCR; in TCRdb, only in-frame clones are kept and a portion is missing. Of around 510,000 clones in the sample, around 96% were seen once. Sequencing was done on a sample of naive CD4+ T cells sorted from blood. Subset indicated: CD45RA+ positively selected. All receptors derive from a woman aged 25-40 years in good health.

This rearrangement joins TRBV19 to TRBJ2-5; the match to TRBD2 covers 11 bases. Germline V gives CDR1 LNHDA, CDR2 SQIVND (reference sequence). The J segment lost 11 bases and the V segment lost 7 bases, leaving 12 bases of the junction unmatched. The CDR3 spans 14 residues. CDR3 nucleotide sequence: TGTGCCAGTACCCTGGGACTAGCGGTCGGGGAGCAGTACTTC. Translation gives CASTLGLAVGEQYF. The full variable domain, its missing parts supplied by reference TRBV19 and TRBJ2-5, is DGGITQSPKYLFRKEGQNVTLSCEQNLNHDAMYWYRQDPGQGLRLIYYSQIVNDFQKGDIAEGYSVSREKKESFPLTVTSAQKNPTAFYLCASTLGLAVGEQYFGPGTRLLVL.

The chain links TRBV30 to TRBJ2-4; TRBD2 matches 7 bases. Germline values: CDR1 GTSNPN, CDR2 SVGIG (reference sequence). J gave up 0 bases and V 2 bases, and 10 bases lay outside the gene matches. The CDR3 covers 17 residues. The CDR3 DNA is TGTGCCTGGAGTTCTGTCCCCGGGGGGATAGCCAAAAACATTCAGTACTTC. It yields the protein CAWSSVPGGIAKNIQYF.

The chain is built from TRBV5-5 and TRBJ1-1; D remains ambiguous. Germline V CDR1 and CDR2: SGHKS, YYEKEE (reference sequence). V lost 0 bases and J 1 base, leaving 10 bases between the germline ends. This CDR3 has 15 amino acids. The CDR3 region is CASSLVGQANTEAFF. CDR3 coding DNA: TGTGCCAGCAGCTTGGTAGGGCAAGCGAACACTGAAGCTTTCTTT. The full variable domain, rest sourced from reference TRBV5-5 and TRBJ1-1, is DAGVTQSPTHLIKTRGQQVTLRCSPISGHKSVSWYQQVLGQGPQFIFQYYEKEERGRGNFPDRFSARQFPNYSSELNVNALLLGDSALYLCASSLVGQANTEAFFGQGTRLTVV.

The CDR3 reads CASSSPALRGAREKLFF. The DNA of the CDR3 is TGTGCCAGCAGTTCCCCGGCGCTAAGGGGCGCGCGGGAAAAACTGTTTTTT. The chain joins TRBV28 to TRBJ1-4, with D possibly being TRBD1 (5 bases). The germline gives CDR1 MDHEN, CDR2 SYDVKM. With 4 bases removed from V and 8 bases from J, the gap between germline ends came to 23 bases. The CDR3 contains 17 residues.

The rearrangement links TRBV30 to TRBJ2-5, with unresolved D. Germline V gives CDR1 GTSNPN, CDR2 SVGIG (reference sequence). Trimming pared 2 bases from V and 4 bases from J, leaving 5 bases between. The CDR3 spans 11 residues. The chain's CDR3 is CAWSTRETQYF. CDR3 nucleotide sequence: TGTGCCTGGAGTACACGAGAGACCCAGTACTTC.

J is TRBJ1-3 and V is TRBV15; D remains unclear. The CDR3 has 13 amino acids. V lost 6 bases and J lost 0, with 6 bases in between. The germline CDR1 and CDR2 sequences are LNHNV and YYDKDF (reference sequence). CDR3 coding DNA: TGTGCCACCAGGGTATCCTCTGGAAACACCATATATTTT. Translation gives CATRVSSGNTIYF.

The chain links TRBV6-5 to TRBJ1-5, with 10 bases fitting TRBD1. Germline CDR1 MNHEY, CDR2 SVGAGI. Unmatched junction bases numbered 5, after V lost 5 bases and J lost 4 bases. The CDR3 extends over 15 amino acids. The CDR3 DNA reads TGTGCCAGCAGTCCGGACAGGGGGACTAATCAGCCCCAGCATTTT. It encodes CASSPDRGTNQPQHF.